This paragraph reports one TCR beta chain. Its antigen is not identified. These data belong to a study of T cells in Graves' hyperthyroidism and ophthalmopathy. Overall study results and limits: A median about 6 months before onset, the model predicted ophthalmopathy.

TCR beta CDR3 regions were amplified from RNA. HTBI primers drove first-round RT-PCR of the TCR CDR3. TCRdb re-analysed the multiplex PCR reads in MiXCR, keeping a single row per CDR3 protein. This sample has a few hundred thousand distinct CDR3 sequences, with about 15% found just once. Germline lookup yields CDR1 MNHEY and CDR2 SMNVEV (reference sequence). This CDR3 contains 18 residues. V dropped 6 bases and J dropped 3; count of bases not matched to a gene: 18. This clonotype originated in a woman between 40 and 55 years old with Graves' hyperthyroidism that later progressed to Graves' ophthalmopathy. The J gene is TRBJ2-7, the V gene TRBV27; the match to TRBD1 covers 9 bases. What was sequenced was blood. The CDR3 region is CASSFGASGTGIYYEQYF. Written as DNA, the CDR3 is TGTGCCAGCAGCTTCGGAGCCTCCGGGACAGGGATTTACTACGAGCAGTACTTC.